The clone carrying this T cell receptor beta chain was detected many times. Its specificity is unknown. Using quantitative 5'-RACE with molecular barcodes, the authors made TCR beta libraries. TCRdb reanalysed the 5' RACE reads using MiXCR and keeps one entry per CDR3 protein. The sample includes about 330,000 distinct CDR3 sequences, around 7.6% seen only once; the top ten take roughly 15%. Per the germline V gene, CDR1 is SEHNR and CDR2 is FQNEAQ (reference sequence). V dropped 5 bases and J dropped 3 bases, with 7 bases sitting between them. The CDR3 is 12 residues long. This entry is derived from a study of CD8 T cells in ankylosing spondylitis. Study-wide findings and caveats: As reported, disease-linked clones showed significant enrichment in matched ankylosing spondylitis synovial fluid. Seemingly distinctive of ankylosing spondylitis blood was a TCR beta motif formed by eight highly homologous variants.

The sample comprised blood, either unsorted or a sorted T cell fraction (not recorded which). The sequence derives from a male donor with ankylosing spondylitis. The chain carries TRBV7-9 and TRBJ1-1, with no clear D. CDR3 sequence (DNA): TGTGCCAGCAGCCCTTCCGACACTGAAGCTTTCTTT. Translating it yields CASSPSDTEAFF.